What follows describes a single T cell receptor beta chain. There is no known antigen for this receptor. No per-base quality is available; no much larger clone lies one base away. This record comes from a study of shared clonotypes between healthy human individuals (TCRdb year 2020). Concerning the study at large: The cohort comprised two women and a few men aged 18 to 49 years. For each donor, CD4 naive and CD4 memory were each run on three plates, CD8 naive on two plates, and CD8 memory on one plate. To estimate repertoire size and how much clonotypes are shared between individuals, the study performed deep sequencing of blood TCR repertoires from about five healthy adults. Different laboratories and diverse techniques were used to prepare libraries and sequence TCR repertoires, to increase sequencing depth and limit assay-specific biases. Per donor, leukapheresis produced somewhere between about 0.85 and 9.5 billion PBMCs.

Healthy HIV-negative adults with no recently reported acute infections or vaccinations were included as donors. All donors were Caucasian adults living in Nashville, Tennessee, USA. CD4+ T cells were enriched through magnetic negative selection, after which naive cells were positively selected on CD45RA and the remaining negative fraction served as the memory subset. Blood was collected by leukapheresis, and PBMCs were isolated by Ficoll-Histopaque density gradient centrifugation and then cryopreserved in liquid nitrogen vapor phase. Analytical flow cytometry was used to check the purity and quantity of each magnetically sorted T cell population. Genomic DNA was isolated from each sorted fraction and quantified by UV absorbance on a Nanodrop 2000c. Using the deep immunoSEQ assay, TCR CDR3 regions were amplified from genomic DNA by multiplex PCR. For each cell subset, the extracted genomic DNA was distributed evenly across all wells of several immunoSEQ 96-well plates, and each plate served as one replicate. For sorted subsets, roughly 200 ng of genomic DNA, equivalent to some 30,000 T cell genomes, went into each replicate PCR. Purified libraries were quantified with a Qubit 3.0 fluorometer, sized on a Bioanalyzer 2100, and re-quantified with the KAPA Library Quantification kit. Each immunoSEQ 96-well plate was sequenced on its own single-read 150-cycle Illumina NextSeq 550 flow cell. Per the source publication's procedure: Because only junctional sequences without quality scores were contained in the immunoSEQ output, filtering matching that applied to full-length reads could not be performed. Sequences were annotated with PyIR, a Python wrapper for IgBLAST v1.9, using IMGT germline references to assign V/J genes and CDR3. Reads were removed for weak V/J assignments (E-value above 1e-6), missing CDR3, stop codons, out-of-frame junctions, or ambiguous translated residues. V3J clonotypes were defined as sequences sharing an identical inferred V gene, J gene, and CDR3 amino acid sequence. Percentage overlap between repertoires was calculated by dividing the number of shared unique clonotypes by the size of the smaller repertoire. RTK rarefaction, the Chao1 estimator, and Recon v2.1 estimates of unobserved clonotypes were used to assess repertoire richness. Generation probabilities were computed with OLGA for all TCRbeta clonotypes obtained by the gDNA method from several donors. Not all clones reach the TCRdb copy of this immuneACCESS table, which keeps in-frame sequences only. Checked studies attribute under half of the gap to unresolved V genes and leave the rest unexplained. The D gene and trimming were derived from the DNA, and the V and J assignments and clone size from that table. For this sample the table gives about 360,000 clones, of which more than 60% were detected only once. The biggest ten clones account for under 11% of the sample.

Broader findings and caveats from the paper: Sharing across several donors was observed for around 5% of naive CD4, over 3% of naive CD8, over 2% of memory CD4, and around 0.4% of memory CD8 clonotypes. The genetic and exposure-history diversity represented was limited by the small number of donors. Compared with non-shared clonotypes, the clonotypes found in all four sorted-subset donors had higher generation probabilities. Sampling was restricted to blood, and TCR repertoires in tissues likely differ from the TCR repertoires found in blood. Pairwise subsampling indicated that sequencing depth was expected to affect the degree of clonotype sharing among donors. Incomplete sequencing was indicated by rarefaction of sorted-subset datasets, despite the large sequencing depth. Estimated clonotype richness was generally larger for naive than for memory subsets.

The receptor comes from a man aged 30-40 years in good health. The sequenced material came from memory CD4+ T cells sorted from blood. The cell subset or site label for this specimen denotes: CD45RA-negative fraction.

This receptor carries the CDR3 CASSVASGFTDTQYF. The nucleotides are TGCGCCAGCAGCGTGGCTAGCGGTTTCACAGATACGCAGTATTTT. The rearrangement combines TRBV5-1 with TRBJ2-3; the central 7 bases match TRBD2. Spanning cysteine to phenylalanine, the CDR3 consists of 15 amino acids. Only the CDR3 DNA stays, 45 bases, in frame from base 1. V lost 4 bases and J lost 2 bases, and the count of bases not matched to a germline gene is 7. Per the germline V gene, SGHRS is the CDR1 and YFSETQ is the CDR2.